These T cell receptor beta chains were read from a single sample in a study of response to subunit inactivated influenza vaccine. TCRdb redid the calling of the RT-PCR reads with MiXCR, one entry per CDR3 protein. The sample consists of 500,000 to 550,000 distinct CDR3 sequences, approximately 22% of them appearing once. The same specimen was also included in a second study, on T cells expressing NK-cell markers.

The specimen was CD4+ T cells sorted from PBMCs, collected approximately 12 days after vaccination. These receptors all stem from a man in his fifties or sixties who received an inactivated influenza vaccine. CDR3s include the opening cysteine and the closing phenylalanine or tryptophan. A D gene is named only where the DNA matches it firmly. The size field is filled for only some rows; it gives once, few, many or a size class.

D | J | V | size | length | DNA | CDR3
. | TRBJ1-1 | TRBV5-1 | few | 13 | TGCGCCAGCAGCCCAGGGGAATACACTGAAGCTTTCTTT | CASSPGEYTEAFF
. | TRBJ1-2 | TRBV20-1 | . | 13 | TGCAGTGCGGAACCCCGGACAGAGAACGGCTACACCTTC | CSAEPRTENGYTF
TRBD1 | TRBJ2-7 | TRBV12-3/TRBV12-4 | few | 14 | TGTGCCAGCAGTCCGCGACAGGGTCCGTACGAGCAGTACTTC | CASSPRQGPYEQYF
. | TRBJ1-6 | TRBV7-6 | . | 14 | TGTGCCAGCAGCTTATCAGCCGGGGATTCACCCCTCCACTTT | CASSLSAGDSPLHF
TRBD2 | TRBJ2-2 | TRBV4-2 | many | 17 | TGTGCCAGCAGCCAAGATTCCCTAGCGGGGGGGTTCGGGGAGCTGTTTTTT | CASSQDSLAGGFGELFF
TRBD2 | TRBJ2-1 | TRBV28 | . | 14 | TGTGCCAGCACCCGAGGCGGGAGGGTAATTGAGCAGTTCTTC | CASTRGGRVIEQFF
TRBD1 | TRBJ1-1 | TRBV10-2 | . | 13 | TGCGCCAGCCAGGGACAGGGGAGCACTGAAGCTTTCTTT | CASQGQGSTEAFF
TRBD1 | TRBJ2-7 | TRBV25-1 | few | 16 | TGTGCCAGCAGTGATGTGAGGCGGGCAGGGGGCTACGAGCAGTACTTC | CASSDVRRAGGYEQYF
TRBD2 | TRBJ2-5 | TRBV3-1 | . | 14 | TGTGCCAGCAAAACTAGCGGAGTAGAAGAGACCCAGTACTTC | CASKTSGVEETQYF
. | TRBJ2-3 | TRBV12-3/TRBV12-4 | few | 17 | TGTGCCAGCAGTTCCCCCCGTGGACTCCAAACACGGGATACGCAGTATTTT | CASSSPRGLQTRDTQYF
TRBD1 | TRBJ2-7 | TRBV20-1 | . | 12 | TGCAGTGCTAGAGGCGGACAGGGCGAGCAGTACTTC | CSARGGQGEQYF
TRBD2 | TRBJ2-3 | TRBV6-1 | . | 18 | TGTGCCAGCAGTGAAGCCCTCGGACTAGCGGGAAGCACAGATACGCAGTATTTT | CASSEALGLAGSTDTQYF
. | TRBJ1-3 | TRBV7-9 | few | 14 | TGTGCCAGCCAAACCGGAAATGTAGGAAACACCATATATTTT | CASQTGNVGNTIYF
. | TRBJ2-2 | TRBV3-1 | few | 13 | TGTGCCAGCAGCCACGGAGGGCCCGGGGAGCTGTTTTTT | CASSHGGPGELFF
TRBD1 | TRBJ2-7 | TRBV7-2 | . | 14 | TGTGCCAGCAGCTTAGACAGGGGGGAGAACGAGCAGTACTTC | CASSLDRGENEQYF
. | TRBJ2-5 | TRBV29-1 | . | 13 | TGCAGCGTTGAAGGTAGCGCCTCCGAGACCCAGTACTTC | CSVEGSASETQYF
TRBD1 | TRBJ2-1 | TRBV29-1 | few | 13 | TGCAGCGGGGGACAGCCTTCCTACAATGAGCAGTTCTTC | CSGGQPSYNEQFF
. | TRBJ2-1 | TRBV5-1 | once | 19 | TGCGCCAGCAGCTCTGCAATAGTTAGAGGGTCTGAGGCTTACAATGAGCAGTTCTTC | CASSSAIVRGSEAYNEQFF
TRBD1 | TRBJ1-1 | TRBV5-1 | many | 13 | TGCGCCAGCAGCGCTCAGGGGGGCACTGAAGCTTTCTTT | CASSAQGGTEAFF
. | TRBJ1-5 | TRBV6-1 | . | 15 | TGTGCCAGCAGTGAAATTTGGGGGGCGGCTCAGCCCCAGCATTTT | CASSEIWGAAQPQHF
TRBD2 | TRBJ2-3 | TRBV20-1 | . | 15 | TGCAGTGCCAGGACGGGGGGAGCAACCACAGATACGCAGTATTTT | CSARTGGATTDTQYF
. | TRBJ1-2 | TRBV12-3/TRBV12-4 | . | 12 | TGTGCCAGCAGGTCCCCGGGCTATGGCTACACCTTC | CASRSPGYGYTF
. | TRBJ2-3 | TRBV20-1 | . | 14 | TGCAGTGCTAGGTTCGGCGGTAGCACAGATACGCAGTATTTT | CSARFGGSTDTQYF
. | TRBJ2-5 | TRBV6-1 | . | 13 | TGTGCCAGCAGTTGGACGGGGGAAGAGACCCAGTACTTC | CASSWTGEETQYF